This is a list of T cell receptor beta chains from one sample in a study of blood T cell repertoires in COVID-19. Sequencing used immunoSEQ multiplex PCR; TCRdb keeps in-frame clones, though not all of them. The sample has 50,000 to 70,000 clones; under 80% are singletons. Sequencing used PBMCs or T cells enriched from blood (not recorded which). These receptors all stem from a woman aged 55-69 years who had been exposed to COVID-19. Each CDR3 is given with its conserved first and last residue. D genes are given only for firm matches. A clone size is listed for some rows: how often the clone was seen (once, few, many), or a class if it is expanded.

j_gene: TRBJ2-7; v_gene: TRBV30; abundance: once; d_gene: TRBD1; CDR3aa: CAWRGQGANEQYF; CDR3nt: TGTGCCTGGAGGGGACAGGGGGCCAACGAGCAGTACTTC
j_gene: TRBJ2-3; v_gene: TRBV9; abundance: .; d_gene: TRBD2; CDR3aa: CASSAGTSGRAGADTQYF; CDR3nt: TGTGCCAGCAGCGCGGGGACTAGCGGGAGGGCCGGCGCAGATACGCAGTATTTT
j_gene: TRBJ1-6; v_gene: TRBV3-1/TRBV3-2; abundance: few; d_gene: TRBD1; CDR3aa: CASSQETGPRPLHF; CDR3nt: TGTGCCAGCAGCCAGGAGACAGGGCCAAGGCCCCTCCACTTT
j_gene: TRBJ2-7; v_gene: TRBV24-1; abundance: .; d_gene: TRBD2; CDR3aa: CATSDPRGGASHEQYF; CDR3nt: TGTGCCACCAGTGATCCACGGGGGGGCGCGTCCCACGAGCAGTACTTC
j_gene: TRBJ1-5; v_gene: TRBV5-6; abundance: many; d_gene: .; CDR3aa: CASSSVGGLQPQHF; CDR3nt: TGTGCCAGCAGCTCGGTGGGGGGACTTCAGCCCCAGCATTTT
j_gene: TRBJ2-3; v_gene: TRBV27; abundance: .; d_gene: TRBD1; CDR3aa: CASSLRGTGGDYTGTDTQYF; CDR3nt: TGTGCCAGCAGCCTGCGAGGGACAGGGGGCGATTATACGGGCACAGATACGCAGTATTTT
j_gene: TRBJ1-1; v_gene: TRBV5-1; abundance: .; d_gene: TRBD1; CDR3aa: CASSLVGAGQGEAFF; CDR3nt: TGCGCCAGCAGCTTGGTGGGGGCAGGACAGGGTGAAGCTTTCTTT
j_gene: TRBJ2-1; v_gene: TRBV5-1; abundance: .; d_gene: TRBD1; CDR3aa: CASRPVGQGTNEQFF; CDR3nt: TGCGCCAGCAGGCCGGTGGGACAGGGGACCAATGAGCAGTTCTTC
j_gene: TRBJ1-4; v_gene: TRBV19; abundance: .; d_gene: .; CDR3aa: CASSGQTNNEKLFF; CDR3nt: TGTGCCAGTTCCGGTCAGACTAATAATGAAAAACTGTTTTTT
j_gene: TRBJ1-1; v_gene: TRBV7-3; abundance: few; d_gene: TRBD1; CDR3aa: CASSEDGTGDTEAFF; CDR3nt: TGTGCCAGCAGCGAAGACGGGACAGGGGACACTGAAGCTTTCTTT
j_gene: TRBJ2-2; v_gene: TRBV19; abundance: .; d_gene: TRBD2; CDR3aa: CASLRDYRTGELFF; CDR3nt: TGTGCCAGTCTCCGGGACTACCGCACCGGGGAGCTGTTTTTT
j_gene: TRBJ2-1; v_gene: TRBV12-3/TRBV12-4; abundance: .; d_gene: .; CDR3aa: CASSPPSDEQFF; CDR3nt: TGTGCCAGCAGTCCCCCAAGCGATGAGCAGTTCTTC
j_gene: TRBJ2-7; v_gene: TRBV2; abundance: .; d_gene: .; CDR3aa: CASSEAPFDSIYEQYF; CDR3nt: TGTGCCAGCAGTGAAGCCCCCTTCGACAGTATCTACGAGCAGTACTTC
j_gene: TRBJ2-3; v_gene: TRBV7-9; abundance: once; d_gene: TRBD1; CDR3aa: CASSFRQGVTDTQYF; CDR3nt: TGTGCCAGCAGCTTTCGACAGGGGGTAACAGATACGCAGTATTTT
j_gene: TRBJ1-2; v_gene: TRBV7-9; abundance: .; d_gene: .; CDR3aa: CASSLAAGVDGYTF; CDR3nt: TGTGCCAGCAGCTTAGCGGCCGGGGTCGATGGCTACACCTTC
j_gene: TRBJ1-6; v_gene: TRBV7-2; abundance: few; d_gene: TRBD1; CDR3aa: CASSLSGQENSPLHF; CDR3nt: TGTGCCAGCAGCCTGTCAGGACAGGAGAATTCACCCCTCCACTTT
j_gene: TRBJ2-5; v_gene: TRBV14; abundance: .; d_gene: .; CDR3aa: CASSQDTWGTQYF; CDR3nt: TGTGCCAGCAGCCAGGACACGTGGGGGACCCAGTACTTC
j_gene: TRBJ1-5; v_gene: TRBV19; abundance: once; d_gene: .; CDR3aa: CASRVGGAQPQHF; CDR3nt: TGTGCCAGTAGGGTTGGAGGGGCGCAGCCCCAGCATTTT
j_gene: TRBJ1-6; v_gene: TRBV30; abundance: .; d_gene: TRBD1; CDR3aa: CACGQVNNSPLHF; CDR3nt: TGTGCCTGCGGACAGGTTAATAATTCACCCCTCCACTTT
j_gene: TRBJ1-6; v_gene: TRBV29-1; abundance: .; d_gene: TRBD1; CDR3aa: CSVAAGTGNSPLHF; CDR3nt: TGCAGCGTCGCCGCCGGGACAGGCAATTCACCCCTCCACTTT
j_gene: TRBJ1-6; v_gene: TRBV7-8; abundance: .; d_gene: .; CDR3aa: CASRQITSPASSPLHF; CDR3nt: TGTGCCAGCAGACAAATCACGTCGCCGGCTAGTTCACCCCTCCACTTT
j_gene: TRBJ1-4; v_gene: TRBV19; abundance: .; d_gene: TRBD1; CDR3aa: CASSIGQGNEKLFF; CDR3nt: TGTGCCAGTAGTATTGGACAGGGGAATGAAAAACTGTTTTTT
j_gene: TRBJ1-6; v_gene: TRBV5-1; abundance: many; d_gene: TRBD1; CDR3aa: CASSSGQVNSPLHF; CDR3nt: TGCGCCAGCAGCTCAGGACAGGTTAATTCACCCCTCCACTTT
j_gene: TRBJ1-4; v_gene: TRBV2; abundance: .; d_gene: .; CDR3aa: CASRGPPREKLFF; CDR3nt: TGTGCCAGCAGGGGGCCTCCGAGGGAAAAACTGTTTTTT
j_gene: TRBJ2-3; v_gene: TRBV29-1; abundance: .; d_gene: .; CDR3aa: CSVEGSHTDTQYF; CDR3nt: TGCAGCGTTGAAGGTAGCCACACAGATACGCAGTATTTT
j_gene: TRBJ1-1; v_gene: TRBV19; abundance: .; d_gene: TRBD1; CDR3aa: CASKDRGTEAFF; CDR3nt: TGTGCCAGTAAGGACAGGGGCACTGAAGCTTTCTTT
j_gene: TRBJ2-7; v_gene: TRBV28; abundance: .; d_gene: .; CDR3aa: CASRGPWTDYEQYF; CDR3nt: TGTGCCAGCAGGGGCCCCTGGACAGATTACGAGCAGTACTTC
j_gene: TRBJ2-7; v_gene: TRBV7-8; abundance: .; d_gene: TRBD2; CDR3aa: CASSFRGGGAEQYF; CDR3nt: TGTGCCAGCAGCTTCCGGGGGGGCGGGGCGGAGCAGTACTTC
j_gene: TRBJ1-1; v_gene: TRBV30; abundance: .; d_gene: .; CDR3aa: CAWSVSPNTEAFF; CDR3nt: TGTGCCTGGAGTGTAAGCCCTAACACTGAAGCTTTCTTT
j_gene: TRBJ2-3; v_gene: TRBV19; abundance: few; d_gene: TRBD2; CDR3aa: CASTPISGGTDTQYF; CDR3nt: TGTGCCAGTACTCCTATAAGCGGGGGGACCGATACGCAGTATTTT
j_gene: TRBJ2-7; v_gene: TRBV25-1; abundance: once; d_gene: .; CDR3aa: CASSESRRDSYEQYF; CDR3nt: TGTGCCAGCAGTGAATCGAGGAGGGACTCCTACGAGCAGTACTTC
j_gene: TRBJ2-2; v_gene: TRBV24-1; abundance: .; d_gene: TRBD2; CDR3aa: CACTSGGPGELFF; CDR3nt: TGTGCCTGCACTAGCGGGGGGCCCGGGGAGCTGTTTTTT
j_gene: TRBJ1-1; v_gene: TRBV2; abundance: few; d_gene: .; CDR3aa: CASKISYLNTEAFF; CDR3nt: TGTGCCAGCAAGATTTCGTACTTGAACACTGAAGCTTTCTTT
j_gene: TRBJ2-5; v_gene: TRBV5-1; abundance: .; d_gene: TRBD2; CDR3aa: CASSSPGLAFETQYF; CDR3nt: TGCGCCAGCAGCTCTCCGGGACTAGCATTCGAGACCCAGTACTTC
j_gene: TRBJ2-3; v_gene: TRBV10-3; abundance: .; d_gene: TRBD1; CDR3aa: CAISIGGSSDTQYF; CDR3nt: TGTGCCATCAGTATAGGGGGCTCCTCAGATACGCAGTATTTT
j_gene: TRBJ1-2; v_gene: TRBV6-1; abundance: .; d_gene: .; CDR3aa: CASSERAPNYGYTF; CDR3nt: TGTGCCAGCAGTGAGAGGGCCCCTAACTATGGCTACACCTTC
j_gene: TRBJ2-7; v_gene: TRBV10-3; abundance: .; d_gene: .; CDR3aa: CAISAHTSYEQYF; CDR3nt: TGTGCCATCAGTGCACACACGTCCTACGAGCAGTACTTC
j_gene: TRBJ2-3; v_gene: TRBV19; abundance: .; d_gene: .; CDR3aa: CASSTSRSGPDTQYF; CDR3nt: TGTGCCAGTAGTACGTCGAGATCGGGTCCAGATACGCAGTATTTT
j_gene: TRBJ2-3; v_gene: TRBV7-6; abundance: .; d_gene: .; CDR3aa: CASSLDVALTSPDTQYF; CDR3nt: TGTGCCAGCAGCTTAGATGTGGCGCTAACTAGCCCAGATACGCAGTATTTT
j_gene: TRBJ1-1; v_gene: TRBV9; abundance: .; d_gene: .; CDR3aa: CASSVVRGMGNTEAFF; CDR3nt: TGTGCCAGCAGCGTAGTAAGGGGAATGGGAAACACTGAAGCTTTCTTT
j_gene: TRBJ1-4; v_gene: TRBV21-1; abundance: .; d_gene: .; CDR3aa: CASSKGRVQGKEKLFF; CDR3nt: TGTGCCAGCAGCAAAGGCCGGGTCCAGGGAAAAGAAAAACTGTTTTTT
j_gene: TRBJ2-2; v_gene: TRBV5-4; abundance: .; d_gene: TRBD2; CDR3aa: CASSLEGGRAGELFF; CDR3nt: TGTGCCAGCAGCTTGGAAGGAGGGAGGGCCGGGGAGCTGTTTTTT
j_gene: TRBJ1-2; v_gene: TRBV6-5; abundance: many; d_gene: .; CDR3aa: CASSYGEGKYGYTF; CDR3nt: TGTGCCAGCAGTTACGGGGAGGGAAAGTATGGCTACACCTTC
j_gene: TRBJ2-7; v_gene: TRBV5-1; abundance: .; d_gene: .; CDR3aa: CASSLEWLGEQYF; CDR3nt: TGCGCCAGCAGCTTGGAATGGCTTGGCGAGCAGTACTTC
j_gene: TRBJ1-5; v_gene: TRBV6-5; abundance: once; d_gene: .; CDR3aa: CASSYSRVQPQHF; CDR3nt: TGTGCCAGCAGTTACTCGAGGGTACAGCCCCAGCATTTT